These 10 T cell receptor beta chains were sequenced from one sample in a study of T-cell reconstitution after alpha-beta-depleted transplantation in children. Unique molecular identifiers featured in how the TCRbeta library was prepared. From the PCR reads, TCRdb called clonotypes with MiXCR, one entry per CDR3 protein. The table has about 250,000 distinct CDR3 sequences, more than 20% seen once. The material was PBMCs, mostly from graft donor cells, obtained 360 days after TCRalphabeta/CD19-depleted stem cell transplant. The receptor set was obtained from a female patient aged 2-15 years who had a stem cell transplant for congenital amegakaryocytic thrombocytopenia, so the T cells may come from the graft donor.

This clonotype was counted ten times or more. The J gene is TRBJ1-5, the V gene TRBV7-2, with no clear D. V was cut by 1 base and J by 0 bases, with 1 base left in between. The germline gives CDR1 SGHTA, CDR2 FQGNSA. The CDR3 contains 13 residues. The CDR3 DNA reads TGTGCCAGCAGCTTAGTTAGCAATCAGCCCCAGCATTTT. This codes for CASSLVSNQPQHF.

This clonotype was detected a few times. The chain is built from TRBV4-1 and TRBJ2-1; 8 bases are shared with TRBD1. CDR1 and CDR2 from the germline V gene are MGHRA and YSYEKL. CDR3 size: 15 residues. V lost 0 bases, J lost 5 bases, and 3 bases stayed unmatched. CDR3 in DNA: TGCGCCAGCAGCCAAGACGGACAGGGAAACAATGAGCAGTTCTTC. Its protein product is CASSQDGQGNNEQFF.

The chain has TRBV6-1 and TRBJ1-2; D gene unclear. This CDR3 is 15 amino acids long. The germline V and J ends were trimmed by 6 bases and 4 bases, with 18 bases remaining between them. The V gene's germline CDR1 is MNHNS and CDR2 SASEGT. CDR3 sequence reads: CASSPLEGPTYGYTF. The CDR3 nucleotides read TGTGCCAGCAGCCCCTTGGAGGGTCCGACCTATGGCTACACCTTC.

This CDR3 is CASSFLVGNTEAFF. CDR3 nucleotide sequence: TGTGCCAGCAGTTTCTTGGTGGGGAACACTGAAGCTTTCTTT. The chain recombines TRBV12-3 or TRBV12-4 with TRBJ1-1; D gene unclear. Trimming stripped 3 bases from V and 1 base from J, with 9 bases between. The CDR3 runs 14 residues.

Comment on this clonotype: The junction departs from germline at one end; a sequencing error may be responsible. This chain joins TRBV28 and TRBJ2-7, with 14 positions matching TRBD2. This CDR3 comprises 16 residues. Looked up from germline, CDR1 is MDHEN and CDR2 is SYDVKM. The CDR3: CTSSGLAGARAYEQYF. In nucleotides, the CDR3 is TGTACCAGCTCGGGACTAGCGGGGGCGAGGGCCTACGAGCAGTACTTC.

This clonotype was counted many times. J is TRBJ1-2 and V is TRBV12-3 or TRBV12-4; D possibly corresponds to TRBD1 (5 bases). The CDR3 covers 17 residues. Trimming took 5 bases from V and 4 from J, leaving 23 bases between them. This CDR3 is CASSTVLLTDYSYGYTF. The CDR3 region has the DNA TGTGCCAGCAGTACCGTTTTGCTGACAGACTACTCCTATGGCTACACCTTC.

The rearrangement joins TRBV6-5 to TRBJ2-5, with D unresolved. Looked up from germline, CDR1 is MNHEY and CDR2 is SVGAGI. The CDR3 is made up of 14 amino acids. V was clipped by 2 bases and J by 1 base, with 8 bases between them. The CDR3 DNA is TGTGCCAGCAGTTACGACCTTCTCCAAGAGACCCAGTACTTC. Amino acids: CASSYDLLQETQYF.

The rearrangement joins TRBV4-2 to TRBJ1-4, with 9 positions matching TRBD1. The junction had 3 bases not matched to a gene; V was cut back by 4 bases and J by 6 bases. CDR3 length equals 14 residues. Germline CDR1 is LGHNA and CDR2 is YNFKEQ. This CDR3 reads CASSLQGAHEKLFF. The CDR3 coding sequence is TGTGCCAGCAGCCTACAGGGGGCGCATGAAAAACTGTTTTTT.

This clonotype has a handful of counts. The rearrangement links TRBV7-9 to TRBJ1-1; perhaps TRBD1 as D (6 bases). V was clipped by 3 bases and J by 10 bases, with 18 bases between them. The length of the CDR3 is 14 residues. The germline V gene has CDR1 SEHNR and CDR2 FQNEAQ (reference sequence). The CDR3 spells CASSFFRGLALAFF. The CDR3 DNA follows: TGTGCCAGCAGCTTCTTCAGGGGACTTGCGTTAGCTTTCTTT.

Note on this clonotype: As the CDR3 is not closed by the conserved phenylalanine or tryptophan, this likely results from a read error. This chain joins TRBV20-1 and TRBJ2-1; D gene ambiguous. Trimming removed 1 base at V and 5 bases at J, with 9 bases between. CDR3 size: 13 residues. CDR1 DFQATT and CDR2 SNEGSKA come from the germline V gene (reference sequence). CDR3 sequence (DNA): TGCAGTGCTAGAGCCAGACGAGACAATGAGCAGTTCTTG. This gives the protein CSARARRDNEQFL.